The source of this T cell receptor beta chain is a study of cytomegalovirus exposure and HLA in healthy donors. Study-level findings and limits: The later analysis indicated that the majority of CMV-associated TCR beta chains appeared HLA-restricted.

The CDR3 is 14 residues long. The V gene end was trimmed by 3 bases and the J gene end by 4 bases; junction bases not matched to a gene: 0. Germline assignment: CDR1 SGHTA and CDR2 FQGNSA. Healthy bone marrow donors supplied every sample. On this clone itself: No antigen is known for it.

Researchers ran the PCR with 60 Vbeta and 13 Jbeta primers. Repertoires were generated with immunoSEQ multiplex PCR, while TCRdb's copy carries only in-frame clones and drops some. The sample has around 120,000 clones, about four fifths seen once. The chain has TRBV7-2 and TRBJ2-3; TRBD1 agrees at 11 bases. The TCR was taken from a man aged 18 to 29 in good health and CMV-seronegative. The sequenced material came from PBMCs. This CDR3 is CASSLGQGADTQYF. CDR3 nucleotides: TGTGCCAGCAGCTTGGGACAGGGGGCAGATACGCAGTATTTT. The full variable domain, with the rest looked up from reference TRBV7-2 and TRBJ2-3, is GAGVSQSPSNKVTEKGKDVELRCDPISGHTALYWYRQSLGQGLEFLIYFQGNSAPDKSGLPSDRFSAERTGGSVSTLTIQRTQQEDSAVYLCASSLGQGADTQYFGPGTRLTVL.